This entry concerns a single TCR beta chain. The data belong to a study of blood T cell repertoires in COVID-19. Study-wide context: PBMCs, B-cell-depleted T cells, or T cells were the source of the cDNA or gDNA that made up the material.

Participants, 18 to 89 years old, spanned fewer than 30 US areas. Each recovered donor of Cohort 3 presented with two negative PCRs, clearance, or symptom resolution. This CDR3 region has 14 residues. The V gene's germline CDR1 is MDHEN and CDR2 SYDVKM. Between the trimmed V and J ends, which lost 5 bases and 3 bases, there was a span of 12 bases. Assay: immunoSEQ multiplex PCR; the TCRdb copy retains only in-frame clones and omits some. The table shows 350,000 to 400,000 clones, with less than 90% occurring only once. The chain links TRBV28 to TRBJ2-3, with D possibly being TRBD2 (5 bases). Input material: PBMCs or T cells enriched from blood (not recorded which). The clonotype originates from a woman aged 30 to 39 who had recovered from COVID-19. The chain's CDR3 is CASSPLSGTDTQYF. The DNA for the CDR3 is TGTGCCAGCAGTCCTCTCAGCGGAACAGATACGCAGTATTTT.